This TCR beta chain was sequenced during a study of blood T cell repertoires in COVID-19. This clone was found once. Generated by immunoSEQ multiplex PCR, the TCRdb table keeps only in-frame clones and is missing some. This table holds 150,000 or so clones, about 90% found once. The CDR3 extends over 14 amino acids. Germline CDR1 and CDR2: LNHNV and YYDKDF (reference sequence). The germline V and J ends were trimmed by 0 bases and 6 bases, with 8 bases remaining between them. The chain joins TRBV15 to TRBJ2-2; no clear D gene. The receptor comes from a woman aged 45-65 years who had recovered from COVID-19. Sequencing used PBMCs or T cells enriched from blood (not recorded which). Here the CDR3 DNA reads TGTGCCACCAGCAGAGATTACCAGTCCGGGGAGCTGTTTTTT. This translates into CATSRDYQSGELFF. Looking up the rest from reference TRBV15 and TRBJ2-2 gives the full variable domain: DAMVIQNPRYQVTQFGKPVTLSCSQTLNHNVMYWYQQKSSQAPKLLFHYYDKDFNNEADTPDNFQSRRPNTSFCFLDIRSPGLGDTAMYLCATSRDYQSGELFFGEGSRLTVL.